This TCR beta chain derives from a study of blood T cell repertoires in COVID-19. Background on the study: In each case, the material was cDNA or gDNA derived from T cells, B-cell-depleted T cells, or PBMCs.

Some clones are missing from TCRdb's copy, which holds only in-frame ones; the method was immunoSEQ multiplex PCR. The data show some 250,000 clones, with 86% seen just once and 10% to 15% held by the top ten. V dropped 4 bases and J dropped 5; count of bases not matched to a gene: 6. Germline-derived CDR1 and CDR2 are LNHDA and SQIVND (reference sequence). This CDR3 is 14 amino acids long. The receptor was isolated from a woman in her 30s with COVID-19, enrolled during active disease. The V call is TRBV19, the J call TRBJ1-1; 8 bases match TRBD1. Sequenced material: peripheral blood. The CDR3 loop is CASSRRQGRTEAFF. The DNA of the CDR3 is TGTGCCAGTAGTAGAAGACAGGGGCGAACTGAAGCTTTCTTT.